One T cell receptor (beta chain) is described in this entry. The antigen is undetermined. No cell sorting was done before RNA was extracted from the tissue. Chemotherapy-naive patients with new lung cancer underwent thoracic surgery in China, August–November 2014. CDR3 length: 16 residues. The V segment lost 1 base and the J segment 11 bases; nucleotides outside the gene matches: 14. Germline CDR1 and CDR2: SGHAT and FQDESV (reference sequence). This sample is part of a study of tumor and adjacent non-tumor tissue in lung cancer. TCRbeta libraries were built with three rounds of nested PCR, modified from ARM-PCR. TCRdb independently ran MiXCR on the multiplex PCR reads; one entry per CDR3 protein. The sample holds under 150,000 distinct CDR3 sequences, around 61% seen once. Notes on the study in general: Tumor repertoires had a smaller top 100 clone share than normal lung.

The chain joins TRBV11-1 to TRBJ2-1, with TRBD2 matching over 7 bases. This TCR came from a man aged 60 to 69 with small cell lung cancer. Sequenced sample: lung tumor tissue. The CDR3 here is CASSLGSSGIYYKQFF. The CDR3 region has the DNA TGTGCCAGCAGCTTAGGTTCTAGCGGAATCTACTATAAGCAGTTCTTC.